The 23 T cell receptor beta chains below were found in one sample sequenced in a study of shared clonotypes between healthy human individuals. Assay used: immunoSEQ multiplex PCR; TCRdb lists only in-frame clones, some missing. The data hold about 300,000 clones, with over 65% observed a single time. Material: memory CD4+ T cells sorted from blood. Subset of the sample: CD45RA-negative fraction. Every receptor here comes from a young man in good health.

J is TRBJ2-3 and V is TRBV7-3, with 12 positions matching TRBD2. This CDR3 spans 14 amino acids. Germline V gene data show CDR1 as SGHTA and CDR2 as FQGTGA. Unmatched junction bases numbered 3, after V lost 5 bases and J lost 6 bases. The CDR3, as DNA: TGTGCCAGCAGCATAGGACTAGCGGGGGATACGCAGTATTTT. Protein sequence: CASSIGLAGDTQYF.

This clone was counted ten times or more. V usage is TRBV10-2 and J usage is TRBJ2-1, with D hard to call. Trimming shortened V by 6 bases and J by 7 bases, and 7 bases separated the two germline ends. The CDR3 loop spans 11 amino acids. In germline, CDR1 is WSHSY, CDR2 SAAADI. The CDR3 loop is CASSVMNEQFF. The CDR3 DNA follows: TGCGCCAGCAGCGTCATGAATGAGCAGTTCTTC.

The chain employs TRBV19 and TRBJ1-5; D perhaps matches TRBD1 (5 bases). The CDR3 is 15 residues long. Trimming took off 0 bases at V and 1 base at J, with 7 bases between the two ends. Germline values: CDR1 LNHDA, CDR2 SQIVND (reference sequence). DNA for the CDR3: TGTGCCAGTAGTATAGAGAACAGGAGCAATCAGCCCCAGCATTTT. Amino acids: CASSIENRSNQPQHF.

This clone was observed once. The J gene is TRBJ2-5, the V gene TRBV5-4; 8 positions agree with TRBD2. This CDR3 is 14 amino acids long. The V segment lost 5 bases and the J segment 11 bases; nucleotides outside the gene matches: 14. Per the germline V gene, CDR1 is SGHNT and CDR2 is YYREEE (reference sequence). The CDR3 DNA sequence: TGTGCCAGCAGGACGGGAGGGATGGGGGGAGAGCAGTACTTC. This gives the protein CASRTGGMGGEQYF.

V is TRBV28 and J is TRBJ1-4; 8 nucleotides match TRBD1. The CDR3 consists of 15 residues. Germline lookup yields CDR1 MDHEN and CDR2 SYDVKM. After removal of 4 bases from V and 4 bases from J, the junction contained 5 bases not matched to a gene. In DNA form, the CDR3 reads TGTGCCAGCAGTTACCTACAGGGGGGTAATGAAAAACTGTTTTTT. It codes for CASSYLQGGNEKLFF.

The chain uses TRBV18 and TRBJ1-1, with D unclear. The CDR3 covers 13 residues. Germline CDR1 is KGHSH and CDR2 is LQKENI. Trimming took 6 bases from V and 2 from J, leaving 10 bases between them. The DNA for the CDR3 is TGTGCCAGCTCTCGAGAGTCAAACACTGAAGCTTTCTTT. Translated, it gives CASSRESNTEAFF.

The gene calls are TRBV18 and TRBJ1-1; D call uncertain. Germline V gene lookup returns CDR1 KGHSH and CDR2 LQKENI. This CDR3 spans 14 amino acids. Trimming stripped 6 bases from V and 1 base from J, with 12 bases between. In nucleotides, the CDR3 is TGTGCCAGCTCGCAACCGGAACAGAACACTGAAGCTTTCTTT. It yields the protein CASSQPEQNTEAFF.

The sample holds a few counts of this clone. The chain joins TRBV14 to TRBJ2-2; weak D call: TRBD2 (6 bases). Per germline, CDR1 SGHDN and CDR2 FVKESK. The CDR3 totals 14 residues. The V and J ends lost 5 bases and 3 bases respectively, with 10 bases between them. CDR3 in amino acids: CASSRTTYTGELFF. DNA of the CDR3: TGTGCCAGCAGCAGGACTACCTACACCGGGGAGCTGTTTTTT. Supplemented by reference TRBV14 and TRBJ2-2, the full variable domain reads EAGVTQFPSHSVIEKGQTVTLRCDPISGHDNLYWYRRVMGKEIKFLLHFVKESKQDESGMPNNRFLAERTGGTYSTLKVQPAELEDSGVYFCASSRTTYTGELFFGEGSRLTVL.

This sequence joins TRBV29-1 and TRBJ1-1; possibly TRBD1 for D (6 bases). The germline V gene encodes CDR1 SQVTM and CDR2 ANQGSEA. This CDR3 is built from 13 residues. V lost 7 bases and J lost 0, with 12 bases in between. CDR3 in amino acids: CSAEQGMNTEAFF. In DNA, the CDR3 is TGCAGCGCAGAACAGGGAATGAACACTGAAGCTTTCTTT. Complete variable domain (other parts from reference TRBV29-1 and TRBJ1-1): SAVISQKPSRDICQRGTSLTIQCQVDSQVTMMFWYRQQPGQSLTLIATANQGSEATYESGFVIDKFPISRPNLTFSTLTVSNMSPEDSSIYLCSAEQGMNTEAFFGQGTRLTVV.

The chain combines TRBV7-2 with TRBJ2-1, with 13 bases lining up with TRBD2. V gave up 5 bases and J gave up 5 bases; unmatched junction bases: 3. Germline V lookup: CDR1 SGHTA, CDR2 FQGNSA. The CDR3 spans 15 residues. The CDR3 DNA sequence: TGTGCCAGCAGCCTGACTAGCGGGAGGAACAATGAGCAGTTCTTC. It specifies CASSLTSGRNNEQFF.

V and J are TRBV11-2 and TRBJ2-7; D is undetermined. Germline CDR1 is SGHAT and CDR2 is FQNNGV. The ends were cut back, 0 bases at V and 4 bases at J, with 10 bases in the middle. This CDR3 comprises 14 residues. The CDR3 DNA reads as TGTGCCAGCAGCTTAGATGGCAGGAAATACGAGCAGTACTTC. The encoded protein is CASSLDGRKYEQYF.

This clone was counted once. CDR3 sequence: CASSQVGRGHGYTF. The CDR3 DNA reads TGTGCCAGCAGCCAAGTGGGCAGGGGGCATGGCTACACCTTC. V and J are TRBV14 and TRBJ1-2; 8 nucleotides line up with TRBD1. The CDR3 covers 14 residues. V lost 1 base to trimming and J lost 6 bases; unmatched junction nucleotides: 4. Germline V lookup: CDR1 SGHDN, CDR2 FVKESK.

The V gene is TRBV5-4, the J gene TRBJ2-5; the match to TRBD1 covers 9 bases. The CDR3 extends over 16 amino acids. Per the germline V gene, CDR1 is SGHNT and CDR2 is YYREEE (reference sequence). Losses at the gene ends were 2 bases for V and 2 bases for J; bases not matched to a gene: 7. This chain's CDR3 is CASSLYGTGLQETQYF. CDR3 coding DNA: TGTGCCAGCAGCTTATACGGGACAGGGCTTCAAGAGACCCAGTACTTC.

V usage is TRBV27 and J usage is TRBJ2-5; 10 bases map to TRBD2. After removal of 5 bases from V and 5 bases from J, the junction contained 8 bases not matched to a gene. The germline gives CDR1 MNHEY, CDR2 SMNVEV (reference sequence). The CDR3 consists of 15 residues. The CDR3 nucleotides read TGTGCCAGCAGTGGCCTAGCGGGAGAGCAGGAGACCCAGTACTTC. It codes for CASSGLAGEQETQYF.

The chain combines TRBV30 with TRBJ1-1, with 8 bases identical to TRBD1. CDR3 length: 17 amino acids. Germline V gene data show CDR1 as GTSNPN and CDR2 as SVGIG (reference sequence). J gave up 1 base and V 0 bases, and 10 bases lay outside the gene matches. CDR3 sequence (DNA): TGTGCCTGGAGTGTCACTTATCCCGGGACAGGGAACACTGAAGCTTTCTTT. It yields the protein CAWSVTYPGTGNTEAFF.

V usage is TRBV19 and J usage is TRBJ2-3; D call uncertain. CDR1 LNHDA and CDR2 SQIVND come from the germline V gene (reference sequence). This CDR3 region has 14 residues. V gave up 3 bases and J gave up 2 bases, with 9 bases separating them. In DNA form, the CDR3 reads TGTGCCAGTAGTATCGTACGAAACACAGATACGCAGTATTTT. It translates to CASSIVRNTDTQYF. Using reference TRBV19 and TRBJ2-3 for the parts outside the CDR3, the full variable domain is DGGITQSPKYLFRKEGQNVTLSCEQNLNHDAMYWYRQDPGQGLRLIYYSQIVNDFQKGDIAEGYSVSREKKESFPLTVTSAQKNPTAFYLCASSIVRNTDTQYFGPGTRLTVL.

V usage is TRBV5-1 and J usage is TRBJ2-2; no firm D call. Germline loops: CDR1 SGHRS, CDR2 YFSETQ. This CDR3 contains 14 residues. Trimming removed 1 base at V and 4 bases at J, with 8 bases between. The CDR3 nucleotides are TGCGCCAGCAGCTTGCCGGGTGGCACCGGGGAGCTGTTTTTT. This encodes CASSLPGGTGELFF.

A remark on this clone: One base away lies a much larger clone, so this may be a sequencing read error. The rearrangement joins TRBV5-4 to TRBJ2-2; D gene unclear. This CDR3 is built from 11 residues. Trimming left V 4 bases short and J 2 bases short, with 0 bases between. CDR1 SGHNT and CDR2 YYREEE come from the germline V gene (reference sequence). CDR3 in DNA: TGTGCCAGCAGCAACACCGGGGAGCTGTTTTTT. Its protein is CASSNTGELFF.

The chain has TRBV9 and TRBJ2-7; D is possibly TRBD2 (7 bases). The length of the CDR3 is 16 residues. V was cut by 0 bases and J by 4 bases, with 17 bases left in between. From germline, CDR1 is SGDLS and CDR2 YYNGEE. The CDR3 here is CASSVAGAGEGYEQYF. CDR3 DNA: TGTGCCAGCAGCGTAGCAGGGGCGGGAGAAGGTTACGAGCAGTACTTC.

This rearrangement joins TRBV7-2 to TRBJ2-2; 8 nucleotides align to TRBD1. The CDR3 spans 14 residues. Germline CDR1 and CDR2: SGHTA and FQGNSA. Unmatched junction bases numbered 4, after V lost 3 bases and J lost 7 bases. The CDR3 spells CASSFQGADGELFF. The DNA for the CDR3 is TGTGCCAGCAGCTTTCAGGGGGCCGACGGGGAGCTGTTTTTT.

This clone was picked up many times. V is TRBV11-2 and J is TRBJ2-3, with D hard to call. Germline V gene lookup returns CDR1 SGHAT and CDR2 FQNNGV. There are 14 residues in the CDR3. Trimming took off 5 bases at V and 7 bases at J, with 16 bases between the two ends. CDR3 sequence: CASSNLQSSYTQYF. The DNA of the CDR3 is TGTGCCAGCAGCAACCTCCAAAGCAGCTATACGCAGTATTTT. The complete variable domain, with remaining parts taken from reference TRBV11-2 and TRBJ2-3, reads EAGVAQSPRYKIIEKRQSVAFWCNPISGHATLYWYQQILGQGPKLLIQFQNNGVVDDSQLPKDRFSAERLKGVDSTLKIQPAKLEDSAVYLCASSNLQSSYTQYFGPGTRLTVL.

This clone was detected many times. This rearrangement joins TRBV5-1 to TRBJ2-2; the D is unclear. The CDR3 contains 16 residues. Trimming stripped 0 bases from V and 2 bases from J, with 11 bases between. The germline CDR1 and CDR2 sequences are SGHRS and YFSETQ. The CDR3: CASSLDSKLNTGELFF. CDR3 DNA: TGCGCCAGCAGCTTGGACTCCAAACTCAACACCGGGGAGCTGTTTTTT.

The genes are TRBV18 and TRBJ2-1, with 7 bases that match TRBD1. This CDR3 has 16 residues. J was trimmed by 4 bases and V by 3 bases; bases with no gene match: 9. Germline assignment: CDR1 KGHSH and CDR2 LQKENI. The CDR3 bases are TGTGCCAGCTCACCGAGAAACAGGGGCCTTTACAATGAGCAGTTCTTC. Protein: CASSPRNRGLYNEQFF.